The 28 T cell receptor beta chains listed next were all sequenced from one sample in a study of T cell changes during pregnancy in multiple sclerosis. Using immunoSEQ multiplex PCR, the repertoire was profiled, and TCRdb retains in-frame clones only, with some absent. The table includes some 100,000 clones, about 90% detected once. Specimen: peripheral blood, collected after pregnancy. The receptors were sampled from a female donor with multiple sclerosis, enrolled in a pregnancy study.

V gene TRBV2 combines with J gene TRBJ2-7; TRBD1 matches at 9 bases. This CDR3 region has 15 residues. Trimming took 5 bases from V and 2 from J; bases not matched to a gene: 7. Germline CDR1 is SNHLY and CDR2 is FYNNEI. CDR3: CASSPSWDRAYEQYF. Here the CDR3 DNA reads TGTGCCAGCAGTCCGTCGTGGGACAGGGCCTACGAGCAGTACTTC.

This rearrangement joins TRBV7-2 to TRBJ2-7; TRBD2 agrees at 10 bases. Germline V CDR1 and CDR2: SGHTA, FQGNSA. The V and J ends lost 4 bases and 1 base, in that order; junction bases with no gene match: 4. The CDR3 consists of 15 residues. CDR3 coding DNA: TGTGCCAGCAGCTCATCACTAGCGGGGTCCTACGAGCAGTACTTC. This gives the protein CASSSSLAGSYEQYF. The variable domain in full, completed from reference TRBV7-2 and TRBJ2-7, reads GAGVSQSPSNKVTEKGKDVELRCDPISGHTALYWYRQSLGQGLEFLIYFQGNSAPDKSGLPSDRFSAERTGGSVSTLTIQRTQQEDSAVYLCASSSSLAGSYEQYFGPGTRLTVT.

This chain uses TRBV5-1 with TRBJ1-1; D is possibly TRBD1 (6 bases). The CDR3 is 14 amino acids. Germline values: CDR1 SGHRS, CDR2 YFSETQ. The V end was cut by 0 bases, the J end by 5 bases, with 11 bases between. CDR3 sequence reads: CASSLGGLGTEAFF. CDR3 coding DNA: TGCGCCAGCAGCTTGGGGGGGCTGGGGACTGAAGCTTTCTTT.

The chain is built from TRBV7-2 and TRBJ2-7, with D maybe TRBD1 (5 bases). V gave up 1 base and J gave up 5 bases, with 18 bases separating them. The CDR3 runs to 16 residues. Germline V gives CDR1 SGHTA, CDR2 FQGNSA. CDR3 region: CASSLGSTQVMHEQYF. The CDR3 DNA reads as TGTGCCAGCAGCTTAGGCTCAACACAGGTTATGCACGAGCAGTACTTC.

The chain carries TRBV5-1 and TRBJ1-5; D ambiguous. CDR1 and CDR2 (germline): SGHRS, YFSETQ. The CDR3 runs 15 residues. V was shortened by 0 bases and J by 0 bases, with 7 bases between the two germline ends. The CDR3 spells CASSLGPNSNQPQHF. CDR3 sequence (DNA): TGCGCCAGCAGCTTGGGGCCAAATAGCAATCAGCCCCAGCATTTT.

This rearrangement joins TRBV2 to TRBJ1-1; TRBD1 aligns across 7 bases. From germline, CDR1 is SNHLY and CDR2 FYNNEI. Trimming cost V 6 bases and J 1 base; bases outside gene matches: 8. The CDR3 length is 15 residues. Here the CDR3 reads CASRGRQGRNTEAFF. CDR3 DNA sequence: TGTGCCAGCAGGGGACGACAGGGAAGGAACACTGAAGCTTTCTTT.

This chain connects TRBV14 to TRBJ2-1, with D tentatively TRBD2 (6 bases). CDR1 is SGHDN, CDR2 FVKESK, per germline. This CDR3 is 13 amino acids long. V dropped 1 base and J dropped 9 bases, with 10 bases sitting between them. CDR3 sequence (DNA): TGTGCCAGCAGCCAAGGGGGGACTCGTGAGCAGTTCTTC. Amino acids: CASSQGGTREQFF.

This clone was seen ten or more times. CDR3 residues: CASSDQGGKGNSPLHF. Written as DNA, the CDR3 is TGTGCCAGCAGTGACCAGGGCGGGAAGGGTAATTCACCCCTCCACTTT. The V call is TRBV6-1, the J call TRBJ1-6; weak D call: TRBD1 (5 bases). The ends were cut back, 3 bases at V and 6 bases at J, with 15 bases in the middle. Per germline, CDR1 MNHNS and CDR2 SASEGT. There are 16 residues in the CDR3.

The rearrangement joins TRBV6-5 to TRBJ2-7, with a weak D call TRBD1 (6 bases). Trimming pared 6 bases from V and 3 bases from J, leaving 15 bases between. In germline, CDR1 is MNHEY, CDR2 SVGAGI. The length of the CDR3 is 14 residues. The CDR3 protein is CASRRDIGVYEQYF. DNA for the CDR3: TGTGCCAGCAGACGGGACATTGGGGTCTACGAGCAGTACTTC.

The CDR3 DNA sequence: TGCGCCAGCAGTCTTGGACAGGGGGCTTTTGGCTACACCTTC. This translates into CASSLGQGAFGYTF. The chain has TRBV5-1 and TRBJ1-2, with 11 bases aligning to TRBD1. CDR3 length: 14 residues. From germline, CDR1 is SGHRS and CDR2 YFSETQ. V was clipped by 5 bases and J by 7 bases; unmatched bases: 7.

V usage is TRBV21-1 and J usage is TRBJ2-7; the table gives TRBD1 as D, unverified against the DNA. TRBV21-1 is a pseudogene. There are 15 residues in the CDR3. DNA for the CDR3: TGTGCCAGCAGCAAAAAGAGTTGCAGGGCGTACGAGCAGTACTTC. This gives the protein CASSKKSCRAYEQYF.

The chain couples TRBV4-1 to TRBJ2-3; maybe TRBD2 (6 bases). V was shortened by 7 bases and J by 0 bases, with 17 bases between the two germline ends. The CDR3 has 16 residues. CDR1 is MGHRA, CDR2 YSYEKL, per germline. The CDR3 DNA sequence: TGCGCCAGCACTCACCAGGGTAGCGGTAGCACAGATACGCAGTATTTT. Encoded protein: CASTHQGSGSTDTQYF.

This clone came up a few times. V usage is TRBV21-1 and J usage is TRBJ1-6; TRBD1 is taken as the D call from the table, unchecked against the DNA. TRBV21-1 constitutes a pseudogene. This CDR3 spans 16 amino acids. This CDR3 reads CASSKEQGECGSPLHF. The CDR3 DNA follows: TGTGCCAGCAGCAAAGAACAGGGGGAGTGCGGTTCACCCCTCCACTTT.

V usage is TRBV5-1 and J usage is TRBJ1-2; the match to TRBD1 covers 9 bases. J was trimmed by 6 bases and V by 4 bases; bases with no gene match: 7. The CDR3 extends over 14 amino acids. The V gene's germline CDR1 is SGHRS and CDR2 YFSETQ. The CDR3 DNA reads as TGCGCCAGCAGCGCCTGGGACAGGGAAGATGGCTACACCTTC. Amino acid sequence: CASSAWDREDGYTF.

The J gene is TRBJ1-1, the V gene TRBV4-2; TRBD1 might be the D (6 bases). Germline loops: CDR1 LGHNA, CDR2 YNFKEQ. V lost 1 base to trimming and J lost 2 bases, with 11 bases between them. The CDR3 covers 15 residues. In DNA form, the CDR3 reads TGTGCCAGCAGCCAAGTACAGGGCCTCAACACTGAAGCTTTCTTT. The encoded protein is CASSQVQGLNTEAFF.

The rearrangement joins TRBV6-5 to TRBJ2-1, with TRBD1 identical over 9 bases. The CDR3 has 15 amino acids. Germline lookup yields CDR1 MNHEY and CDR2 SVGAGI. J was trimmed by 14 bases and V by 5 bases; bases with no gene match: 16. The DNA for the CDR3 is TGTGCCAGCAGTACCGGGACAGGGAAGGGAAGGTTGGAGTTCTTC. Encoded protein: CASSTGTGKGRLEFF.

This rearrangement joins TRBV27 to TRBJ1-2, with 8 bases aligning to TRBD1. The germline V gene encodes CDR1 MNHEY and CDR2 SMNVEV (reference sequence). This CDR3 contains 13 residues. The junction had 4 bases not matched to a gene; V was cut back by 6 bases and J by 4 bases. The CDR3, as DNA: TGTGCCAGCAGCGACAGGGGTATCTATGGCTACACCTTC. Residues: CASSDRGIYGYTF.

V and J are TRBV4-3 and TRBJ1-2; the D is unclear. In germline, CDR1 is LGHNA, CDR2 YSLEER. Trimming shortened V by 0 bases and J by 3 bases, and 11 bases separated the two germline ends. This CDR3 contains 15 residues. CDR3 in DNA: TGCGCCAGCAGCCAAGAACCGGGGTCCGACTATGGCTACACCTTC. It codes for CASSQEPGSDYGYTF.

The chain employs TRBV5-1 and TRBJ2-2; 9 bases are a match to TRBD2. The germline gives CDR1 SGHRS, CDR2 YFSETQ. This CDR3 region has 16 residues. The J segment lost 5 bases and the V segment lost 5 bases, leaving 10 bases of the junction unmatched. The CDR3: CASRQNSGSATGELFF. The CDR3 coding sequence is TGCGCCAGCAGGCAAAATAGCGGGAGTGCAACCGGGGAGCTGTTTTTT.

The chain uses TRBV10-1 and TRBJ2-5; TRBD2 agrees at 11 bases. V dropped 0 bases and J dropped 5; count of bases not matched to a gene: 11. The CDR3 length is 18 residues. Germline-derived CDR1 and CDR2 are WNHNN and SYGVQD (reference sequence). CDR3 bases: TGCGCCAGCAGTGAGTCCCGCTTTAGCGGGAGGGGACTGGAGACCCAGTACTTC. This encodes CASSESRFSGRGLETQYF.

The CDR3 region is CASSPQREGLNTGELFF. The CDR3 nucleotides are TGTGCCAGCTCCCCCCAGCGGGAGGGCCTGAACACCGGGGAGCTGTTTTTT. The chain uses TRBV18 and TRBJ2-2, with TRBD2 matching over 10 bases. Trimming cost V 6 bases and J 1 base; bases outside gene matches: 8. CDR3 size: 17 residues. The germline CDR1 and CDR2 sequences are KGHSH and LQKENI.

V gene TRBV6-1 combines with J gene TRBJ1-1, with D unresolved. The CDR3 has 13 residues. CDR1 and CDR2 (germline): MNHNS, SASEGT. Deletions cut 1 base from V and 6 bases from J, with 9 bases between. CDR3 bases: TGTGCCAGCAGTGAAGGTTGGGCACCTGAAGCTTTCTTT. This encodes CASSEGWAPEAFF.

The chain has TRBV18 and TRBJ1-5, with D perhaps matching TRBD1 (6 bases). Germline lookup yields CDR1 KGHSH and CDR2 LQKENI. The V end lost 0 bases, the J end lost 1 base, and 10 bases lay between the germline ends. This CDR3 contains 16 residues. The CDR3 sequence: CASSPPGALSNQPQHF. The CDR3, as DNA: TGTGCCAGCTCACCACCGGGGGCGTTAAGCAATCAGCCCCAGCATTTT.

This clone was recorded only once. CDR3 loop: CASSVKGFPTFF. The CDR3 DNA is TGTGCCAGCAGCGTCAAGGGGTTTCCGACTTTCTTT. The chain combines TRBV5-6 with TRBJ1-1; a weak D match, TRBD1 (5 bases). Germline CDR1 reads SGHDT; CDR2 reads YYEEEE. The CDR3 totals 12 residues. Trimming shortened V by 4 bases and J by 12 bases, and 16 bases separated the two germline ends.

The rearrangement uses TRBV11-3 and TRBJ1-1; D perhaps matches TRBD1 (5 bases). The germline V gene has CDR1 SGHNT and CDR2 YENEEA. The CDR3 is 17 amino acids. Trimming stripped 1 base from V and 0 bases from J, with 15 bases between. CDR3 sequence (DNA): TGTGCCAGCAGCTTAGGGGTCAGGGCGGCTTTGAACACTGAAGCTTTCTTT. Its translation: CASSLGVRAALNTEAFF.

The genes are TRBV9 and TRBJ1-6; 7 bases match TRBD1. Looked up from germline, CDR1 is SGDLS and CDR2 is YYNGEE. This CDR3 is built from 14 residues. With 3 bases clipped from V and 9 bases from J, the junction kept 6 bases outside the gene matches. The DNA for the CDR3 is TGTGCCAGCAGCGAAGACAGGGCCCCTTCACCCCTCCACTTT. Amino acids: CASSEDRAPSPLHF.

The chain carries TRBV19 and TRBJ1-2, with 11 bases fitting TRBD1. With 10 bases clipped from V and 4 bases from J, the junction kept 14 bases outside the gene matches. Germline CDR1 reads LNHDA; CDR2 reads SQIVND (reference sequence). The CDR3 length is 16 residues. The CDR3 region has the DNA TGTGCCACCACCAGGACAGGGGGCGAGGCCTTCTATGGCTACACCTTC. Translation: CATTRTGGEAFYGYTF.

The J gene is TRBJ2-7, the V gene TRBV6-5; 10 positions match TRBD2. The germline V gene has CDR1 MNHEY and CDR2 SVGAGI. This CDR3 is 14 amino acids long. With V trimmed by 5 bases and J by 1 base, 2 bases remained unmatched. Written as DNA, the CDR3 is TGTGCCAGCAGTAGGACTAGCGGTTCCTACGAGCAGTACTTC. This codes for CASSRTSGSYEQYF.